This TCR beta chain emerged from a study of T cell responses to AZD1222 COVID-19 vaccine (dated by TCRdb to 2020 to 2022). About the study as a whole: TCR sequencing covered 233 trial participants: 207 given two doses of AZD1222 and approximately 26 given two doses of MenACWY control vaccine. Enrollment into the trials was organized by age into subgroups of 18-55, 56-69 and 70-plus years, and those subgroups contained approximately 150, 30 and 60 TCR-sequenced participants, respectively.

From the cysteine through the phenylalanine, the CDR3 covers 12 amino acids. The read is trimmed to its CDR3 DNA, 36 bases read in frame from base 1. Trimming removed 5 bases from V and 8 bases from J, leaving 13 bases between the germline ends. Via the germline V gene (reference sequence), CDR1 is SGHNT and CDR2 YYREEE. What the study reported, not specific to this receptor: Conclusions about previously exposed vaccinees are limited because only 6 or 7 AZD1222 recipients were SARS-CoV-2 seropositive at baseline. Because no samples from the day 14 peak response were available, repertoires could be characterized only after the peak T cell response. Reportedly, almost half of the unique spike-specific TCRs recognized epitopes lying outside the regions that are mutated in the B.1.351 and B.1.1.7 variants. The 56-69-year group was small, and its depth increase did not reach significance, likely because of low power. Spike-specific TCR breadth and depth rose significantly after two AZD1222 doses compared with day 0 and with MenACWY recipients. Participants were mostly white British, with more females than males. The authors suggested clonal diversity may have been underestimated. The vaccine-associated CD4 TCRs covered the entire spike protein, and the dominant responses fell in regions 160-218 and 743-854.

The CDR3 regions of human TCRbeta chains were subjected to immunosequencing. Processing in the source paper ran as follows. Repertoire TCRs were matched against a reference library of SARS-CoV-2-specific TCRs generated with the MIRA antigen-specificity platform. Breadth meant the fraction of unique TCRs that were SARS-CoV-2-associated, whereas depth meant the fraction of total T cells that were SARS-CoV-2-associated. Using the MIRA data, every spike-specific TCR was mapped to the spike region that the TCR reacted to and assigned to either a CD4 or a CD8 class. Log10-transformed breadth and depth values were compared by one-way ANOVA with Sidak's multiple comparisons tests. TCRdb retrieved this table from immuneACCESS and kept in-frame rearrangements only. Not all clones are present; in checked studies, unresolved V genes account for under half, and no reason is known for the remainder. V and J calls and clone size are copied from that table; D and trimming were computed from the DNA. The sample table contains over 150,000 clones; only one count was recorded for roughly 88% of them. The ten most abundant clones make up roughly 4% of the sample.

Comment on this clone: Its antigen has not been determined. Qualities for individual bases were not recorded, and no much larger clone is one base off.

The sample's time point label is to be understood as: about 28 days (+/-7) after the second vaccine dose. AZD1222 recipients whose second dose came at about 4 weeks and those whose second dose came at about 12 weeks were combined into one group, since spike-specific TCR depth and breadth did not differ between the two schedules. The vaccinee samples were drawn from two UK trials, COV001 and COV002, one of which was a single-blind randomized controlled phase 2/3 trial testing AZD1222 (ChAdOx1 nCoV-19) in healthy adults. For TCRbeta chain sequencing, PBMC samples were collected from trial participants at day 0 and at day 28 after the second dose.

The chain links TRBV5-4 with TRBJ1-2; matching of 6 bases hints at TRBD1 as the D gene. The clonotype originates from an adult who received the AZD1222 COVID-19 vaccine. The source material was peripheral blood, sampled 28 days after the second AZD1222 dose. In nucleotide form, the sequence is TGTGCCAGCAGAACGCAGGGGTCCGGCTACACCTTC. Its protein product is CASRTQGSGYTF.